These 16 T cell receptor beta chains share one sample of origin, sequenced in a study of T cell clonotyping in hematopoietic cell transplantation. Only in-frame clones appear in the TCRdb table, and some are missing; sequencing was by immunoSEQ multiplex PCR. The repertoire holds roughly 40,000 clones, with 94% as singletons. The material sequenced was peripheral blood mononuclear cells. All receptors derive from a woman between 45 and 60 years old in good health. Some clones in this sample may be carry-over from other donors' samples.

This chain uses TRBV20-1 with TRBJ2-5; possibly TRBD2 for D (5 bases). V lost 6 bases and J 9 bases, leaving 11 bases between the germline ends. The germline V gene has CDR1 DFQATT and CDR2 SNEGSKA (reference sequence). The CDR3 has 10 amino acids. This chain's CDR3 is CSAAERAQYF. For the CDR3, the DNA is TGCAGTGCCGCCGAGAGGGCCCAGTACTTC.

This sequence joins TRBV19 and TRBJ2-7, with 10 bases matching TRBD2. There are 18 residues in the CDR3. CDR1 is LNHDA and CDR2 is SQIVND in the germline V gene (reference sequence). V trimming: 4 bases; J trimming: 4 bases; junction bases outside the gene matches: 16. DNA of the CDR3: TGTGCCAGTAGTACCATTAGACAGGCAGCGGGGGGGCGATACGAGCAGTACTTC. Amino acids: CASSTIRQAAGGRYEQYF.

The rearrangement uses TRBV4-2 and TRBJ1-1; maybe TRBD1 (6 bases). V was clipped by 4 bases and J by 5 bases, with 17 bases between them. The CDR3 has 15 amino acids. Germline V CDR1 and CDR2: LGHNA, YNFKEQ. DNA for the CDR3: TGTGCCAGCAGCCCTGGCAGGGGTCCGGCTACTGAAGCTTTCTTT. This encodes CASSPGRGPATEAFF.

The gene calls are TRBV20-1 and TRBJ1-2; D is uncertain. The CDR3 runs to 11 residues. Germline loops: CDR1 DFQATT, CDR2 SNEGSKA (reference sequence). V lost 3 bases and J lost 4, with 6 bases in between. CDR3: CSARTVYGYTF. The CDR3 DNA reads TGCAGTGCTAGGACGGTCTATGGCTACACCTTC.

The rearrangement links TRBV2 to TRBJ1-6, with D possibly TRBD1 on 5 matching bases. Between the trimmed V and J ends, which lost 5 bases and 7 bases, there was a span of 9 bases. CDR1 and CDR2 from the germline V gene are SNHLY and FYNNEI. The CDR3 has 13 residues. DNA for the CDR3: TGTGCCAGCAGTCGGCCAGGGAATTCACCCCTCCACTTT. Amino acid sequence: CASSRPGNSPLHF.

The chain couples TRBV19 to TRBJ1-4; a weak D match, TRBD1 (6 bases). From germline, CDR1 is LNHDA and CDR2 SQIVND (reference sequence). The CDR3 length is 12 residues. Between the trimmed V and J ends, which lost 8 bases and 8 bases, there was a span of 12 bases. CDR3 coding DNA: TGTGCCAGTGAGGGGGGGGACGAAAAACTGTTTTTT. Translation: CASEGGDEKLFF.

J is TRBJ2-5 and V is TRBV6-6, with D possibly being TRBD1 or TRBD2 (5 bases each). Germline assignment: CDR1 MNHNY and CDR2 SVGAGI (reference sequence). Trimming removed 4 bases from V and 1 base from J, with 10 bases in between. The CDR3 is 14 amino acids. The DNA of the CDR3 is TGTGCCAGCAGTTTAGGGACCGTCCAAGAGACCCAGTACTTC. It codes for CASSLGTVQETQYF.

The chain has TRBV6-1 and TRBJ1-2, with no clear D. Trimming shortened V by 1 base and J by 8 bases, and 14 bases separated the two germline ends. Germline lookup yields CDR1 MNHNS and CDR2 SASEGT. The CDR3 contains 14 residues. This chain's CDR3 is CASSEGGDGSGYTF. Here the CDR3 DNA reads TGTGCCAGCAGTGAAGGCGGGGATGGTTCAGGCTACACCTTC.

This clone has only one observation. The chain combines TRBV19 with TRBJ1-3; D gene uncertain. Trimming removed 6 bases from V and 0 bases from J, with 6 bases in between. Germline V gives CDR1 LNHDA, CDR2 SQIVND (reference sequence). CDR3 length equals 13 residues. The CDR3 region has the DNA TGTGCCAGTAGGGCATTCTCTGGAAACACCATATATTTT. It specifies CASRAFSGNTIYF.

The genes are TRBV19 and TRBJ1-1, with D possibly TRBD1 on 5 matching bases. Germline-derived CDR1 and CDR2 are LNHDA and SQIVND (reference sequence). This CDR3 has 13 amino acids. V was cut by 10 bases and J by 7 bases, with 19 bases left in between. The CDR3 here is CATFGRRRGEAFF. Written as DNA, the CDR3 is TGTGCCACCTTCGGGCGCCGGAGGGGTGAAGCTTTCTTT. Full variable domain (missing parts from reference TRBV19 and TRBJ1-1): DGGITQSPKYLFRKEGQNVTLSCEQNLNHDAMYWYRQDPGQGLRLIYYSQIVNDFQKGDIAEGYSVSREKKESFPLTVTSAQKNPTAFYLCATFGRRRGEAFFGQGTRLTVV.

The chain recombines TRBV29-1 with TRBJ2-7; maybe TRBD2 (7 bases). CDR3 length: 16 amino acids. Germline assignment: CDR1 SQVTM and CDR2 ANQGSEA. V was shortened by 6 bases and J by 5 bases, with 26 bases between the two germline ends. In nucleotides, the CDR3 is TGCAGCGTCGGAGGGGGGGCCGCGATACCGGAGGACGAGCAGTACTTC. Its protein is CSVGGGAAIPEDEQYF.

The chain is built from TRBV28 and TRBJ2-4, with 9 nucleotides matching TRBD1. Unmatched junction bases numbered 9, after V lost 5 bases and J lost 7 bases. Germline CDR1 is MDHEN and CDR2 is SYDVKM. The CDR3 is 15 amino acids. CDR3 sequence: CASSGPGQGGNIQYF. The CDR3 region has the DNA TGTGCCAGCAGTGGGCCGGGACAGGGTGGGAACATTCAGTACTTC.

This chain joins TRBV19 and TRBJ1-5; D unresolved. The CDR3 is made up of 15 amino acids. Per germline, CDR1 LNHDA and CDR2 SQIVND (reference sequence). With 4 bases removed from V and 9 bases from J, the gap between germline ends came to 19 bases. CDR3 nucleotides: TGTGCCAGTAGTAGGCTTTTGGCACCATTCGGGCCCCAGCATTTT. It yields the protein CASSRLLAPFGPQHF.

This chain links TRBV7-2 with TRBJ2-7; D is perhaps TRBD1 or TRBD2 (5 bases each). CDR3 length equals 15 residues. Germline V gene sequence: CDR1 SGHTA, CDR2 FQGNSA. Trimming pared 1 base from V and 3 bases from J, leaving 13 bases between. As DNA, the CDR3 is TGTGCCAGCAGCTTAGGTGGGGCCAGCGGCTACGAGCAGTACTTC. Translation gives CASSLGGASGYEQYF.

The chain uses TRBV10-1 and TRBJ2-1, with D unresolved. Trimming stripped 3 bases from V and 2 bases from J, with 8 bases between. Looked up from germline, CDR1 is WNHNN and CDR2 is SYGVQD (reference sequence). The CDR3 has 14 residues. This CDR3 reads CASSDAVTYNEQFF. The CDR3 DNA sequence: TGCGCCAGCAGTGACGCCGTCACCTACAATGAGCAGTTCTTC.

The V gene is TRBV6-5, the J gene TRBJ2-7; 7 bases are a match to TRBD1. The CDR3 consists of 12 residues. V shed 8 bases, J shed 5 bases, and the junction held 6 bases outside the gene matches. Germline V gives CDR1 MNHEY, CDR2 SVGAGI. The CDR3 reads CASQRTGNEQYF. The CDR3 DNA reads TGTGCCAGCCAACGGACAGGCAACGAGCAGTACTTC.